Presented here are 22 T cell receptor beta chains from one specimen sequenced in a study of blood T cells in healthy people across ages. The use of a sample-barcoded 5' primer and a J-beta primer mix characterized a second PCR of about 6 to 11 cycles. MiXCR, applied by TCRdb to the 5' RACE reads, yields one record per CDR3 protein. The table records about 1.4 million distinct CDR3 sequences, 59% of them present only once. Specimen: blood. These receptors originate from a man younger than 35 in good health.

This chain joins TRBV10-3 and TRBJ1-1; unclear D gene. V gave up 7 bases and J gave up 2 bases, with 17 bases separating them. Germline V CDR1 and CDR2: ENHRY, SYGVKD. CDR3 length: 15 amino acids. The CDR3 here is CAITSGQARNTEAFF. The CDR3 bases are TGTGCCATCACTTCCGGGCAGGCGAGAAACACTGAAGCTTTCTTT.

This chain links TRBV6-6 with TRBJ2-5; D may match TRBD1 or TRBD2 (5 bases each). From germline, CDR1 is MNHNY and CDR2 SVGAGI (reference sequence). The V end lost 9 bases, the J end lost 3 bases, and 11 bases lay between the germline ends. CDR3 length equals 12 residues. The CDR3 DNA follows: TGTGCCAGTACCAGAGGGGAAGAGACCCAGTACTTC. It is translated as CASTRGEETQYF.

The chain employs TRBV7-9 and TRBJ2-7; D uncertain. V lost 5 bases to trimming and J lost 3 bases, with 11 bases between them. This CDR3 is built from 13 residues. Germline CDR1 and CDR2: SEHNR and FQNEAQ (reference sequence). In nucleotides, the CDR3 is TGTGCCAGCAGCGATACCCTTTTCTACGAGCAGTACTTC. It codes for CASSDTLFYEQYF.

The chain is built from TRBV30 and TRBJ2-4; possible D gene TRBD1, 6 bases. The J call may be wrong; the DNA end is better matched by TRBJ2-7. Germline lookup yields CDR1 GTSNPN and CDR2 SVGIG (reference sequence). The CDR3 sequence is 11 residues long. The CDR3 region is CAWSVQGEQYF. Written as DNA, the CDR3 is TGTGCCTGGAGTGTACAGGGCGAGCAGTACTTC.

The count of this clonotype is one. V usage is TRBV5-6 and J usage is TRBJ2-5; D uncertain. The J call is uncertain, as TRBJ2-7 better fits the DNA end. Germline CDR1 and CDR2: SGHDT and YYEEEE. CDR3 size: 17 residues. CDR3 bases: TGTGCCAGCAGCTTTAGTTCGTGGACCGTACTTTCCTACGAGCAGTACTTC. Translated: CASSFSSWTVLSYEQYF.

The chain is built from TRBV5-1 and TRBJ2-3; TRBD2 matches 10 bases. Germline-derived CDR1 and CDR2 are SGHRS and YFSETQ. J was trimmed by 4 bases and V by 1 base; bases with no gene match: 6. The CDR3 extends over 16 amino acids. DNA of the CDR3: TGCGCCAGCAGCTTGAAGCGGGAGGGGCCCCCAGATACGCAGTATTTT. Its translation is CASSLKREGPPDTQYF.

The chain recombines TRBV14 with TRBJ2-3, with a possible D match to TRBD2 (5 bases). The V and J ends lost 4 bases and 0 bases respectively, with 14 bases between them. Per the germline V gene, CDR1 is SGHDN and CDR2 is FVKESK. This CDR3 is built from 16 residues. Here the CDR3 DNA reads TGTGCCAGCAGCCTAATTGTGGGAGCCAGCACAGATACGCAGTATTTT. It translates to CASSLIVGASTDTQYF. Together with reference TRBV14 and TRBJ2-3, the CDR3 gives the full variable domain: EAGVTQFPSHSVIEKGQTVTLRCDPISGHDNLYWYRRVMGKEIKFLLHFVKESKQDESGMPNNRFLAERTGGTYSTLKVQPAELEDSGVYFCASSLIVGASTDTQYFGPGTRLTVL.

This clonotype has only one observation. The rearrangement joins TRBV5-6 to TRBJ2-3; the match to TRBD1 covers 7 bases. Trimming cost V 4 bases and J 2 bases; bases outside gene matches: 7. Germline loops: CDR1 SGHDT, CDR2 YYEEEE. The CDR3 extends over 15 amino acids. CDR3 nucleotides: TGTGCCAGCAGCCCCGGGACAGCCAACACAGATACGCAGTATTTT. This codes for CASSPGTANTDTQYF. Filled out from reference TRBV5-6 and TRBJ2-3, the complete variable domain reads DAGVTQSPTHLIKTRGQQVTLRCSPKSGHDTVSWYQQALGQGPQFIFQYYEEEERQRGNFPDRFSGHQFPNYSSELNVNALLLGDSALYLCASSPGTANTDTQYFGPGTRLTVL.

Written as DNA, the CDR3 is TGTGCCAGCAGTTTAATGGGGGCCGCTGGCTACACCTTC. Translating it yields CASSLMGAAGYTF. The J gene is TRBJ1-2, the V gene TRBV28, with a tentative D call TRBD1 (6 bases). CDR3 size: 13 residues. Trimming shortened V by 2 bases and J by 7 bases, and 11 bases separated the two germline ends. Germline CDR1 and CDR2: MDHEN and SYDVKM.

This clonotype appeared a few times. V and J are TRBV20-1 and TRBJ2-5; TRBD1 aligns across 9 bases. The trim removed 2 bases at V and 4 bases at J, leaving 2 bases unmatched. The CDR3 totals 13 residues. CDR1 and CDR2 (germline): DFQATT, SNEGSKA (reference sequence). CDR3 in DNA: TGCAGTGCTAGATCGACAGGGGGAGAGACCCAGTACTTC. It translates to CSARSTGGETQYF.

The chain combines TRBV10-3 with TRBJ2-1, with TRBD2 matching 12 bases. CDR3 length: 15 amino acids. Per the germline V gene, CDR1 is ENHRY and CDR2 is SYGVKD. Unmatched junction bases numbered 8, after V lost 8 bases and J lost 6 bases. The CDR3 reads CAILPTSGRPNEQFF. DNA for the CDR3: TGTGCCATCCTCCCGACTAGCGGGAGACCCAATGAGCAGTTCTTC.

With regard to this clonotype: This may be a read error: a much more frequent sequence differs by one nucleotide. The rearrangement links TRBV7-9 to TRBJ2-7, with D perhaps TRBD1 (5 bases). Trimming left V 5 bases short and J 0 bases short, with 11 bases between. The CDR3 has 14 amino acids. Germline lookup yields CDR1 SEHNR and CDR2 FQNEAQ (reference sequence). The CDR3 nucleotides read TGTGCCAGCAGCCCCTACAGGAGCTCCTACGAGCAGTACTTC. Its translation is CASSPYRSSYEQYF.

The chain joins TRBV4-2 to TRBJ1-1, with D unclear. CDR3 length equals 14 residues. Trimming removed 4 bases from V and 4 bases from J, with 13 bases in between. Germline V gene sequence: CDR1 LGHNA, CDR2 YNFKEQ. The CDR3 nucleotides read TGTGCCAGCAGCCCTCAAGGAGGGAGCACTGAAGCTTTCTTT. It yields the protein CASSPQGGSTEAFF.

This sequence joins TRBV7-6 and TRBJ1-5, with TRBD1 as a possible D gene (6 bases). V was trimmed by 1 base and J by 6 bases, leaving 13 bases between them. CDR3 length: 15 residues. Germline CDR1 and CDR2: SGHVS and FNYEAQ. CDR3 DNA: TGTGCCAGCAGCTTAGAATCAGGGGAACGTCAGCCCCAGCATTTT. Residues: CASSLESGERQPQHF.

This clonotype occurred a few times. The V call is TRBV20-1, the J call TRBJ2-1, with 7 bases that match TRBD2. The germline CDR1 and CDR2 sequences are DFQATT and SNEGSKA (reference sequence). V gave up 2 bases and J gave up 1 base; unmatched junction bases: 8. The CDR3 is 16 residues long. CDR3 sequence (DNA): TGCAGTGCTAGAAACCCAGGCGGGAGTTCCTACAATGAGCAGTTCTTC. It encodes CSARNPGGSSYNEQFF.

This clonotype was recorded only once. The chain carries TRBV20-1 and TRBJ1-1; D is possibly TRBD1 (5 bases). Germline CDR1 reads DFQATT; CDR2 reads SNEGSKA (reference sequence). V gave up 1 base and J gave up 1 base, with 13 bases separating them. The CDR3 sequence is 15 residues long. CDR3 amino acids: CSARVRRTPNTEAFF. Written as DNA, the CDR3 is TGCAGTGCTAGAGTTCGACGGACACCGAACACTGAAGCTTTCTTT.

The chain joins TRBV7-9 to TRBJ2-7; D tentatively reads TRBD1 or TRBD2 (5 bases each). Deletions cut 5 bases from V and 2 bases from J, with 13 bases between. Germline lookup yields CDR1 SEHNR and CDR2 FQNEAQ (reference sequence). The CDR3 consists of 14 residues. The CDR3 spells CASSPHQGAYEQYF. DNA for the CDR3: TGTGCCAGCAGCCCCCACCAGGGAGCCTACGAGCAGTACTTC.

The V call is TRBV21-1, the J call TRBJ1-4. TRBV21-1 is designated a pseudogene. The CDR3 covers 13 residues. CDR3 in amino acids: CASSHSGEGKLFF. CDR3 coding DNA: TGTGCCAGCAGCCATAGTGGGGAGGGAAAACTGTTTTTT.

The genes are TRBV2 and TRBJ1-2; tentative D call: TRBD1 (5 bases). The germline V and J ends were trimmed by 7 bases and 4 bases, with 16 bases remaining between them. CDR3 size: 14 residues. In germline, CDR1 is SNHLY, CDR2 FYNNEI. CDR3 bases: TGTGCCAGCATTGGGGGACCCGTCAGCTATGGCTACACCTTC. Translation gives CASIGGPVSYGYTF.

The gene calls are TRBV20-1 and TRBJ2-7, with D possibly being TRBD2 (6 bases). V lost 5 bases and J 0 bases, leaving 17 bases between the germline ends. The CDR3 is 15 amino acids. Germline CDR1 is DFQATT and CDR2 is SNEGSKA (reference sequence). CDR3 DNA sequence: TGCAGTGCTCCTCTTCGGAGGGCTTCCTCCTACGAGCAGTACTTC. Its protein product is CSAPLRRASSYEQYF.

The V gene is TRBV20-1, the J gene TRBJ1-2; D is uncertain. Trimming took off 4 bases at V and 4 bases at J, with 16 bases between the two ends. The CDR3 has 14 residues. Germline-derived CDR1 and CDR2 are DFQATT and SNEGSKA (reference sequence). The CDR3 DNA reads TGCAGTGCTATGTGGCAGGACCTTTCCTATGGCTACACCTTC. Protein sequence: CSAMWQDLSYGYTF.

Points on this clonotype: At one boundary the junction diverges from the germline segment, which might be a read error. The chain is built from TRBV4-1 and TRBJ1-1, with a tentative D call TRBD1 (5 bases). The germline V gene has CDR1 MGHRA and CDR2 YSYEKL. The CDR3 loop spans 15 amino acids. The CDR3 here is CAGSQGAEMNTEAFF. CDR3 DNA: TGCGCCGGCAGCCAAGGGGCGGAAATGAACACTGAAGCTTTCTTT.